Shown below are 29 T cell receptor beta chains from a single sample sequenced in a study of patients and donors after allogeneic stem cell transplantation. MiXCR, run by TCRdb on the RT-PCR reads, gives a single entry per CDR3 protein. Here the sample spans about a million distinct CDR3 sequences, approximately 19% being singletons. Sequencing used blood, either unsorted or a sorted T cell fraction (not recorded which). These receptors originate from a human donor who was either an allogeneic HSCT recipient or a stem cell or donor lymphocyte infusion donor (not recorded which). It is not recorded whose cells these are; they may come from a transplant donor.

This clonotype was counted a few times. The chain recombines TRBV2 with TRBJ1-4, with a possible D match to TRBD1 (6 bases). Germline V gene data show CDR1 as SNHLY and CDR2 as FYNNEI. The CDR3 length is 12 residues. Deletions cut 8 bases from V and 8 bases from J, with 12 bases between. As DNA, the CDR3 is TGTGCCAGCGGACAGAGGGGCGAAAAACTGTTTTTT. Protein sequence: CASGQRGEKLFF.

This clonotype was recorded many times. The chain uses TRBV12-3 or TRBV12-4 and TRBJ2-7; 9 bases fit TRBD1. The V segment lost 6 bases and the J segment 6 bases; nucleotides outside the gene matches: 12. The CDR3 covers 15 residues. The CDR3 DNA is TGTGCCAGCAGACCCACTCCGGGACAGGGTGGCGAGCAGTACTTC. This encodes CASRPTPGQGGEQYF.

This clonotype was seen a handful of times. This chain joins TRBV5-1 and TRBJ1-1; 8 bases are a match to TRBD1. This CDR3 comprises 13 residues. Trimming cost V 6 bases and J 4 bases; bases outside gene matches: 5. The V gene's germline CDR1 is SGHRS and CDR2 YFSETQ. The CDR3 DNA reads as TGCGCCAGCATTGAAACAGGGGGCACTGAAGCTTTCTTT. It is translated as CASIETGGTEAFF.

V usage is TRBV5-6 and J usage is TRBJ2-1; D gene ambiguous. This CDR3 is built from 13 residues. CDR1 SGHDT and CDR2 YYEEEE come from the germline V gene. V lost 3 bases to trimming and J lost 3 bases, with 7 bases between them. The CDR3 DNA sequence: TGTGCCAGCAGCTCCTACTACTACAATGAGCAGTTCTTC. The encoded protein is CASSSYYYNEQFF.

This clonotype was recorded many times. The chain carries TRBV12-3 or TRBV12-4 and TRBJ2-3; the match to TRBD2 covers 8 bases. The length of the CDR3 is 14 residues. The V and J ends lost 3 bases and 4 bases, in that order; junction bases with no gene match: 3. CDR3 DNA: TGTGCCAGCAGTTTGAACGGGGGGGCAGATACGCAGTATTTT. Protein: CASSLNGGADTQYF.

V gene TRBV6-2 or TRBV6-3 combines with J gene TRBJ2-7; D gene ambiguous. V lost 2 bases, J lost 4 bases, and 12 bases lay in between. The germline gives CDR1 MNHEY, CDR2 SVGEGT. The CDR3 is 14 residues long. The CDR3 region is CASSYGVRPYEQYF. CDR3 nucleotide sequence: TGTGCCAGCAGTTACGGCGTCCGCCCATACGAGCAGTACTTC.

This rearrangement joins TRBV4-1 to TRBJ2-3; maybe TRBD2 (6 bases). This CDR3 is built from 15 residues. V lost 2 bases and J lost 0, with 9 bases in between. Germline V gene sequence: CDR1 MGHRA, CDR2 YSYEKL. The CDR3 spells CASSQLLASTDTQYF. DNA for the CDR3: TGCGCCAGCAGCCAATTACTAGCTAGCACAGATACGCAGTATTTT.

Only a few counts were recorded for this clonotype. This chain joins TRBV10-3 and TRBJ2-3, with 9 bases that match TRBD1. Germline-derived CDR1 and CDR2 are ENHRY and SYGVKD. The V gene end was trimmed by 10 bases and the J gene end by 2 bases; junction bases not matched to a gene: 7. CDR3 length: 14 amino acids. CDR3 sequence (DNA): TGTGCCACTACGGACAGGGGAATCACAGATACGCAGTATTTT. Protein: CATTDRGITDTQYF.

The chain joins TRBV11-3 to TRBJ2-7; TRBD1 matches at 7 bases. Trimming took 4 bases from V and 1 from J; bases not matched to a gene: 7. The CDR3 is made up of 15 amino acids. Germline V gene data show CDR1 as SGHNT and CDR2 as YENEEA. The CDR3 here is CASSSTGKLSYEQYF. The CDR3 nucleotides are TGTGCCAGCAGCTCGACAGGGAAACTTTCCTACGAGCAGTACTTC.

This clonotype was counted only a few times. The chain combines TRBV10-3 with TRBJ1-4, with D unclear. The germline gives CDR1 ENHRY, CDR2 SYGVKD. This CDR3 contains 15 residues. V lost 3 bases to trimming and J lost 8 bases, with 16 bases between them. CDR3 region: CAISDPTQFGEKLFF. In DNA form, the CDR3 reads TGTGCCATCAGTGACCCGACCCAATTTGGCGAAAAACTGTTTTTT.

This chain joins TRBV25-1 and TRBJ1-2; no clear D. Germline assignment: CDR1 MGHDK and CDR2 SYGVNS. The CDR3 covers 14 residues. Trimming left V 2 bases short and J 4 bases short, with 11 bases between. CDR3 DNA: TGTGCCAGCAGTGAAAGAGGGCAGATCTATGGCTACACCTTC. Residues: CASSERGQIYGYTF.

The chain uses TRBV5-5 and TRBJ2-2, with D possibly TRBD2 on 6 matching bases. In germline, CDR1 is SGHKS, CDR2 YYEKEE (reference sequence). V gave up 0 bases and J gave up 3 bases, with 9 bases separating them. The CDR3 extends over 15 amino acids. As DNA, the CDR3 is TGTGCCAGCAGCTTGGTGGAGCGGGACACCGGGGAGCTGTTTTTT. As protein: CASSLVERDTGELFF.

The chain combines TRBV11-2 with TRBJ2-2; TRBD2 agrees at 15 bases. Germline-derived CDR1 and CDR2 are SGHAT and FQNNGV. The ends lost 5 bases at V and 4 bases at J; junction bases unmatched: 8. This CDR3 region has 18 residues. CDR3 protein: CASSPGLAGGLGTGELFF. The CDR3 region has the DNA TGTGCCAGCAGCCCCGGACTAGCGGGGGGGCTTGGCACCGGGGAGCTGTTTTTT.

In this sample, this clonotype turned up a few times. The genes are TRBV20-1 and TRBJ2-3, with 7 positions matching TRBD2. The CDR3 runs 17 residues. V was clipped by 3 bases and J by 2 bases; unmatched bases: 14. Germline lookup yields CDR1 DFQATT and CDR2 SNEGSKA (reference sequence). This CDR3 reads CSASPSSGIWFTDTQYF. CDR3 nucleotide sequence: TGCAGTGCTAGCCCGTCGAGCGGGATTTGGTTCACAGATACGCAGTATTTT.

This chain connects TRBV27 to TRBJ1-1; D not certain. CDR3 length: 14 amino acids. Germline-derived CDR1 and CDR2 are MNHEY and SMNVEV (reference sequence). The V end lost 0 bases, the J end lost 1 base, and 6 bases lay between the germline ends. CDR3 sequence: CASSLSFRNTEAFF. The CDR3 bases are TGTGCCAGCAGTTTATCCTTCAGGAACACTGAAGCTTTCTTT.

This clonotype was detected ten times or more. The chain links TRBV12-3 or TRBV12-4 to TRBJ2-5, with 7 bases identical to TRBD1. The V and J ends lost 5 bases and 4 bases, in that order; junction bases with no gene match: 16. The CDR3 consists of 17 residues. The CDR3 region has the DNA TGTGCCAGCAGTCCTGAATACAGGACAGGAGGTTCAGAGACCCAGTACTTC. Translation: CASSPEYRTGGSETQYF.

The chain is built from TRBV6-1 and TRBJ1-5; D may be TRBD1 (6 bases). The germline V gene encodes CDR1 MNHNS and CDR2 SASEGT. The V and J ends lost 6 bases and 3 bases respectively, with 15 bases between them. The CDR3 is 15 amino acids. CDR3 nucleotides: TGTGCCAGCAGGTCGAACAGGGAGACCAATCAGCCCCAGCATTTT. It encodes CASRSNRETNQPQHF.

This clonotype has more than one count but fewer than ten. The DNA of the CDR3 is TGTGCCAGCAGCCGTGGGGTTTCAGAGGCCAACGTCCTGACTTTC. This gives the protein CASSRGVSEANVLTF. The V call is TRBV9, the J call TRBJ2-6; D is ambiguous. V lost 4 bases, J lost 6 bases, and 14 bases lay in between. The CDR3 totals 15 residues. Germline V CDR1 and CDR2: SGDLS, YYNGEE.

The CDR3 DNA follows: TGTGCCAGCAGCTTCAAGGGGGGAGGTTTCATGAACACTGAAGCTTTCTTT. The encoded protein is CASSFKGGGFMNTEAFF. This sequence joins TRBV7-8 and TRBJ1-1; possibly TRBD1 for D (6 bases). Trimming pared 3 bases from V and 0 bases from J, leaving 17 bases between. The germline V gene encodes CDR1 SGHVS and CDR2 FQNEAQ. The CDR3 loop spans 17 amino acids.

The chain uses TRBV11-3 and TRBJ1-1, with D unresolved. Trimming pared 5 bases from V and 0 bases from J, leaving 13 bases between. The CDR3 has 15 residues. From germline, CDR1 is SGHNT and CDR2 YENEEA. The CDR3 is CASSPSVPLNTEAFF. The DNA of the CDR3 is TGTGCCAGCAGCCCTTCCGTCCCACTGAACACTGAAGCTTTCTTT. Full variable domain (rest looked up from reference TRBV11-3 and TRBJ1-1): EAGVVQSPRYKIIEKKQPVAFWCNPISGHNTLYWYLQNLGQGPELLIRYENEEAVDDSQLPKDRFSAERLKGVDSTLKIQPAELGDSAVYLCASSPSVPLNTEAFFGQGTRLTVV.

V and J are TRBV24-1 and TRBJ1-1; perhaps TRBD1 as D (5 bases). This CDR3 region has 15 residues. Trimming removed 0 bases at V and 7 bases at J, with 14 bases between. The germline V gene encodes CDR1 KGHDR and CDR2 SFDVKD. The CDR3 bases are TGTGCCACCAGTGATTTGCAAGTGGTTAGGGGTGAAGCTTTCTTT. As protein: CATSDLQVVRGEAFF.

The chain recombines TRBV25-1 with TRBJ1-6; the match to TRBD1 covers 7 bases. Germline CDR1 is MGHDK and CDR2 is SYGVNS. CDR3 length: 13 residues. The V segment lost 10 bases and the J segment 10 bases; nucleotides outside the gene matches: 10. The CDR3 sequence: CATARQGGSPLHF. CDR3 DNA: TGTGCCACCGCCCGACAGGGCGGATCACCCCTCCACTTT.

J is TRBJ2-2 and V is TRBV7-9; D unresolved. The CDR3 sequence is 14 residues long. Trimming removed 8 bases at V and 1 base at J, with 11 bases between. Germline CDR1 is SEHNR and CDR2 is FQNEAQ (reference sequence). CDR3 coding DNA: TGTGCCAGCGCTGACGCGGTGAACACCGGGGAGCTGTTTTTT. As protein: CASADAVNTGELFF. The whole variable domain, filled in from reference TRBV7-9 and TRBJ2-2, reads DTGVSQNPRHKITKRGQNVTFRCDPISEHNRLYWYRQTLGQGPEFLTYFQNEAQLEKSRLLSDRFSAERPKGSFSTLEIQRTEQGDSAMYLCASADAVNTGELFFGEGSRLTVL.

This chain joins TRBV5-6 and TRBJ2-1, with 13 positions matching TRBD2. V trimming: 4 bases; J trimming: 2 bases; junction bases outside the gene matches: 3. The CDR3 runs to 16 residues. Germline V gene lookup returns CDR1 SGHDT and CDR2 YYEEEE. CDR3: CASSGGLAGTYNEQFF. The CDR3 DNA reads TGTGCCAGCAGCGGGGGACTAGCGGGGACCTACAATGAGCAGTTCTTC.

The chain recombines TRBV20-1 with TRBJ2-5; D might be TRBD1 or TRBD2, each matching 5 bases. Germline CDR1 is DFQATT and CDR2 is SNEGSKA (reference sequence). V was cut by 7 bases and J by 4 bases, with 22 bases left in between. This CDR3 spans 15 amino acids. CDR3 nucleotide sequence: TGCAGTGTCCGACCGGGACGCCCCTGGGGAGAGACCCAGTACTTC. It encodes CSVRPGRPWGETQYF.

The V and J genes are TRBV5-1 and TRBJ1-5, with a possible D match to TRBD1 (5 bases). The V end lost 4 bases, the J end lost 2 bases, and 16 bases lay between the germline ends. CDR3 length: 16 amino acids. CDR1 SGHRS and CDR2 YFSETQ come from the germline V gene. The CDR3 DNA reads TGCGCCAGCAGCCTCGGGGGGTCTAGGCGCAATCAGCCCCAGCATTTT. Translation: CASSLGGSRRNQPQHF.

This clonotype occurred a few times. J is TRBJ2-2 and V is TRBV7-3; TRBD2 might be the D (5 bases). Germline assignment: CDR1 SGHTA and CDR2 FQGTGA. The CDR3 is 16 amino acids. Trimming took 6 bases from V and 2 from J, leaving 16 bases between them. The CDR3 region is CASSSLLDDNTGELFF. As DNA, the CDR3 is TGTGCCAGCAGTTCACTACTAGATGATAACACCGGGGAGCTGTTTTTT.

This clonotype was picked up many times. The chain uses TRBV12-3 or TRBV12-4 and TRBJ2-4; a weak D match, TRBD2 (6 bases). Trimming removed 5 bases from V and 2 bases from J, with 10 bases in between. There are 14 residues in the CDR3. In DNA form, the CDR3 reads TGTGCCAGCAGTCTGGCGGGGACCAAAAACATTCAGTACTTC. It encodes CASSLAGTKNIQYF.

V gene TRBV7-9 combines with J gene TRBJ1-4; D is unclear. CDR3 length equals 15 residues. Trimming took off 1 base at V and 4 bases at J, with 10 bases between the two ends. Germline lookup yields CDR1 SEHNR and CDR2 FQNEAQ (reference sequence). CDR3 DNA: TGTGCCAGCAGCTTAGTAGGGCATCTTAATGAAAAACTGTTTTTT. Translated, it gives CASSLVGHLNEKLFF.